These T cell receptor beta chains were read from a single sample in a study of TIL therapy for anti-PD-1-resistant metastatic lung cancer. Some clones are missing from TCRdb's copy, which holds only in-frame ones; the method was immunoSEQ multiplex PCR. Of about 14,000 clones listed, 66% were seen once; the top ten hold roughly 9%. The input for sequencing was tumor tissue, taken at baseline. The receptors here all came from a woman aged 30-79 years with non-small cell lung cancer. Each CDR3 is given with its conserved first and last residue. A D gene is named only where the DNA matches it firmly. Some rows mark clone size as missing; the rest say once, few, many or name a class of expanded clone.

TRBJ1-4	.	TRBD1	TRBV9	TGTGCCAGCAGTGGCACAGGGGAGAATGGTGAAAAACTGTTTTTT	CASSGTGENGEKLFF
TRBJ2-5	medium-sized	.	TRBV5-6	TGTGCCAGCAGCCGGGGACGCGGGCAAGAGACCCAGTACTTC	CASSRGRGQETQYF
TRBJ2-7	.	.	TRBV11-2	TGTGCCAGCAGCTTAGAAGGTCTCGGACAAAAGTACTTC	CASSLEGLGQKYF
TRBJ2-3	once	TRBD1	TRBV5-4	TGTGCCAGCAGCGCCCGGACAGGCCGCGGGACAGATACGCAGTATTTT	CASSARTGRGTDTQYF
TRBJ2-2	.	.	TRBV7-9	TGTGCCAGCAGCAAGGAGCTTGTGAGGAGCGGGGAGCTGTTTTTT	CASSKELVRSGELFF
TRBJ1-6	few	.	TRBV6-5	TGTGCCGGAGGGGAACAAGCAGATTCACCCCTCCACTTT	CAGGEQADSPLHF
TRBJ2-5	.	.	TRBV6-5	TGTGCCAGCAGTTACTCGACCCAAGAGACCCAGTACTTC	CASSYSTQETQYF
TRBJ2-4	.	.	TRBV2	TGTGCCAGCAAGGGGGTTTTAGCCAAAAACATTCAGTACTTC	CASKGVLAKNIQYF
TRBJ1-5	.	.	TRBV5-6	TGTGCCAGCAGCTTGGGACCTTACGGGAATCAGCCCCAGCATTTT	CASSLGPYGNQPQHF
TRBJ2-6	.	TRBD1	TRBV9	TGTGCCAGCAGCCTTGCCCAGGGGGCGGACTCTGGGGCCAACGTCCTGACTTTC	CASSLAQGADSGANVLTF
TRBJ2-5	.	TRBD1	TRBV7-9	TGTGCCAGCAGCCCGACAGGGGTAGAGACCCAGTACTTC	CASSPTGVETQYF
TRBJ2-3	.	TRBD2	TRBV4-3	TGCGCCAGCAGCCAAGATCTGGCGGGAGGAGCGGATACGCAGTATTTT	CASSQDLAGGADTQYF
TRBJ2-3	.	.	TRBV2	TGTGCGAACGGGCAGGAGTCTAGCACAGATACGCAGTATTTT	CANGQESSTDTQYF
TRBJ2-1	.	TRBD2	TRBV7-3	TGTGCCAGCAGCCCCGGGACTAGCGGGAATAATGAGCAGTTCTTC	CASSPGTSGNNEQFF
TRBJ1-1	.	.	TRBV10-1	TGCGCCAGCAGCAGAACAGGGAACACTGAAGCTTTCTTT	CASSRTGNTEAFF
TRBJ2-3	few	TRBD2	TRBV10-1	TGCGCCAGCAGCTCGGGACTAGCGGGAACAGATACGCAGTATTTT	CASSSGLAGTDTQYF
TRBJ1-1	.	.	TRBV7-2	TGTGCCAGCAGCTTATGGGGGGGGATGAACACTGAAGCTTTCTTT	CASSLWGGMNTEAFF
TRBJ1-1	few	.	TRBV14	TGTGCCAGCAGCCCAAGACGACAGAACACTGAAGCTTTCTTT	CASSPRRQNTEAFF
TRBJ1-2	.	TRBD1	TRBV6-1	TGTGCCAGCAGTTCGGGGGACAGGAACACCTTC	CASSSGDRNTF
TRBJ2-7	once	TRBD1	TRBV29-1	TGCAGCGTTGAGGGACAGGGCCCATACGAGCAGTACTTC	CSVEGQGPYEQYF
TRBJ2-2	.	TRBD1	TRBV28	TGTGCCAGCAGATCTATTGGGGGACAGGGGAGATCGGGGGAGCTGTTTTTT	CASRSIGGQGRSGELFF
TRBJ2-7	medium-sized	.	TRBV10-3	TGTGCCATCAGTGACATAATAGGACAGACGTACTACGAAGGGCAGTACTTC	CAISDIIGQTYYEGQYF
TRBJ2-1	.	TRBD2	TRBV5-4	TGTGCCAGCAGCTACGGCGGGAGTGTGGGTGAGCAGTTCTTC	CASSYGGSVGEQFF
TRBJ2-2	.	TRBD2	TRBV7-9	TGTGCCAGCAGCTTAGAGATTGCGGGAGTTTTTTCCGGGGAGCTGTTTTTT	CASSLEIAGVFSGELFF
TRBJ2-2	few	TRBD2	TRBV5-1	TGCGCCAGCAGCTTGATGGCGCCTAGCGGAGCAACCGGGGAGCTGTTTTTT	CASSLMAPSGATGELFF
TRBJ2-5	.	.	TRBV29-1	TGCAGCGTTGTAGCAGGGAGTGGAGAGACCCAGTACTTC	CSVVAGSGETQYF
TRBJ1-5	.	TRBD1	TRBV30	TGTGCCTGGAATCCCTCAGGGGGCAAGGGGTCCCAGCATTTT	CAWNPSGGKGSQHF
TRBJ2-5	.	TRBD2	TRBV10-3	TGTGCCATCAGTGAGGTTACCCGGACTAGCGGGAGAGAGACCCAGTACTTC	CAISEVTRTSGRETQYF
TRBJ1-3	few	TRBD1	TRBV6-7	TGTGCCAGCAGTCGAGGCCGGGACAGGTCGGTTTTT	CASSRGRDRSVF
TRBJ1-1	few	.	TRBV5-1	TGCGCCAGCAGCGCCCGGACGGCGAACACTGAAGCTTTCTTT	CASSARTANTEAFF
TRBJ1-5	.	.	TRBV19	TGTGCCAGTAGTATACGGCAGCATCAGCCCCAGCATTTT	CASSIRQHQPQHF
TRBJ2-7	.	.	TRBV5-4	TGTGCCAGCAGCTTTCCGGGAATCTCCTACGAGCAGTACTTC	CASSFPGISYEQYF
TRBJ1-1	.	.	TRBV5-1	TGCGCCAGCAGCTTGGCCGGACATATGAACACTGAAGCTTTCTTT	CASSLAGHMNTEAFF
TRBJ2-5	few	TRBD2	TRBV5-1	TGCGCCAGCAGCCTGACGCTAGCGGGGGGAGAGACCCAGTACTTC	CASSLTLAGGETQYF
TRBJ2-1	.	TRBD2	TRBV5-4	TGTGCCAGCAGCCCATGGACTAGCGGGGGGGCGCGAGAGCAGTTCTTC	CASSPWTSGGAREQFF
TRBJ1-3	few	.	TRBV6-5	TGTGCCAGCAGTTCCGACACCTACTCTGGAAACACCATATATTTT	CASSSDTYSGNTIYF
TRBJ2-1	.	.	TRBV4-2	TGTGCCAGCAGCCAAGAGGCGGCGGGGTTAACCAAGGAGCAGTTCTTC	CASSQEAAGLTKEQFF
TRBJ1-3	few	.	TRBV5-4	TGTGCCAGCAGCTTGGTAGGGAAGGACACCATATATTTT	CASSLVGKDTIYF
TRBJ2-7	few	.	TRBV7-6	TGTGCCAGCAGCCCCGGGCAGGGGGGTCAAGAGCAGTACTTC	CASSPGQGGQEQYF
TRBJ2-7	.	.	TRBV6-1	TGTGCCAGCACCAAGGACAAGGGGAGCTCCTACGAGCAGTACTTC	CASTKDKGSSYEQYF
TRBJ2-7	.	TRBD2	TRBV5-8	TGTGCCAGCAGCCCGGGACTAGCGGGAGGTTACGAGCAGTACTTC	CASSPGLAGGYEQYF
TRBJ1-2	.	TRBD1	TRBV23-1	TGCGCCAGCAGTCACAATCCGGGACAGGTCGATTGGGGTTATGGCTACACCTTC	CASSHNPGQVDWGYGYTF
TRBJ2-3	.	.	TRBV11-2	TGTGCCAGAGTAGGACCTAGCACAGATACGCAGTATTTT	CARVGPSTDTQYF
TRBJ1-5	few	.	TRBV28	TGTGCCTCACAACCTAGTCAGGGATCCAGTCAGCCCCAGCATTTT	CASQPSQGSSQPQHF
TRBJ1-5	.	TRBD1	TRBV5-5	TGTGCCAGCAGCTTGGACAGGGGGGATCAGCCCCAGCATTTT	CASSLDRGDQPQHF
TRBJ1-1	.	.	TRBV6-1	TGTGCCAGCAGTGACTTATTGAACACTGAAGCTTTCTTT	CASSDLLNTEAFF
TRBJ2-1	.	TRBD2	TRBV15	TGTGCCACCAGCAGAGGACAGCGGGAGTACAATGAGCAGTTCTTC	CATSRGQREYNEQFF
TRBJ2-1	few	TRBD2	TRBV11-2	TGTGCCAGCAGCAGTAGCGGGGACGTACATGGAGAGCAGTTCTTC	CASSSSGDVHGEQFF
TRBJ2-7	.	TRBD1	TRBV5-4	TGTGCCAGCAGCTTCAGGGGGCGCCCATACGAGCAGTACTTC	CASSFRGRPYEQYF
TRBJ1-4	.	.	TRBV6-1	TGTGCCAGCAGTGAAGCGACCCGGGGCAGCATGGGCACTAATGAAAAACTGTTTTTT	CASSEATRGSMGTNEKLFF
TRBJ2-3	once	TRBD1	TRBV2	TGTGCCAGCAGAGTTAGGGGACAGGCGGTATCTAGCACAGATACGCAGTATTTT	CASRVRGQAVSSTDTQYF
TRBJ2-3	.	.	TRBV7-2	TGTGCCAGCAGTTCCCTTACTAGCACAGATACGCAGTATTTT	CASSSLTSTDTQYF
TRBJ2-1	.	TRBD2	TRBV7-2	TGTGCCAGCAGCTCTAACGGACTAGCGGGGAATGAGCAGTTCTTC	CASSSNGLAGNEQFF
TRBJ2-2	.	.	TRBV6-1	TGTGCCAGCAGTACAGGGCCCGGGGAGCTGTTTTTT	CASSTGPGELFF
TRBJ1-1	.	TRBD1	TRBV6-6	TGTGCCAGCAGCCAGTACGGACAGGGCCGAACTGAAGCTTTCTTT	CASSQYGQGRTEAFF
TRBJ1-1	.	.	TRBV7-9	TGTGCCAGCAGCCCCAGGACGGGTGTCACTGAAGCTTTCTTT	CASSPRTGVTEAFF
TRBJ1-2	.	.	TRBV29-1	TGCAGCGTTGAAGACGCAGGGGCGGGTCGAGGCTACACCTTC	CSVEDAGAGRGYTF
TRBJ1-5	.	.	TRBV4-1	TGCGCCAGCAGCCTCCCACAGGATTTTAGCAATCAGCCCCAGCATTTT	CASSLPQDFSNQPQHF
TRBJ1-2	few	.	TRBV6-5	TGTGCCAGCAGTTACTCGGACGGTTCCTATGGCTACACCTTC	CASSYSDGSYGYTF